Listed here are 10 T cell receptor beta chains from one sample, sequenced in a study of cytomegalovirus exposure and HLA in healthy donors. The PCR contained 60 Vbeta and 13 Jbeta primers. Profiled with immunoSEQ multiplex PCR; TCRdb holds only in-frame clones, not every one. The sample records about 140,000 clones, about three quarters being singletons. Sample: PBMCs. Receptor source: a woman aged 25 to 39 in good health and CMV-seronegative.

This clone has a single count. This chain's CDR3 is CASSTYRESYGYTF. CDR3 DNA sequence: TGTGCCAGCAGCACTTACAGGGAGAGCTATGGCTACACCTTC. The chain couples TRBV5-4 to TRBJ1-2; D is possibly TRBD1 (6 bases). Trimming stripped 4 bases from V and 4 bases from J, with 14 bases between. The CDR3 covers 14 residues. Germline values: CDR1 SGHNT, CDR2 YYREEE (reference sequence).

The chain recombines TRBV30 with TRBJ2-3, with 11 bases lining up with TRBD2. The CDR3 contains 14 residues. V was pared by 0 bases and J by 10 bases, with 6 bases of the junction left unmatched. Germline values: CDR1 GTSNPN, CDR2 SVGIG (reference sequence). The chain's CDR3 is CAWSVGTSGTAQYF. For the CDR3, the DNA is TGTGCCTGGAGTGTTGGGACTAGCGGAACGGCGCAGTATTTT. Variable domain in full (rest from reference TRBV30 and TRBJ2-3): SQTIHQWPATLVQPVGSPLSLECTVEGTSNPNLYWYRQAAGRGLQLLFYSVGIGQISSEVPQNLSASRPQDRQFILSSKKLLLSDSGFYLCAWSVGTSGTAQYFGPGTRLTVL.

The V call is TRBV7-8, the J call TRBJ2-1, with a tentative D call TRBD2 (6 bases). With 1 base removed from V and 7 bases from J, the gap between germline ends came to 17 bases. The germline V gene has CDR1 SGHVS and CDR2 FQNEAQ. The CDR3 runs 16 residues. The CDR3 reads CASSLDRVGLGNEQFF. CDR3 in DNA: TGTGCCAGCAGCTTAGATCGGGTGGGACTCGGGAATGAGCAGTTCTTC.

Details on this clone: As the CDR3 is not closed by the conserved phenylalanine or tryptophan, this likely results from a read error. V usage is TRBV27 and J usage is TRBJ2-7; 11 bases line up with TRBD1. The CDR3 is made up of 14 amino acids. Trimming took 4 bases from V and 3 from J; bases not matched to a gene: 2. Germline loops: CDR1 MNHEY, CDR2 SMNVEV (reference sequence). CDR3 nucleotides: TGTGCCAGCAGTTGGACAGGGGGCCACTACGAGCAGTACCTC. Its protein is CASSWTGGHYEQYL.

This chain connects TRBV30 to TRBJ2-5, with 9 bases matching TRBD2. The CDR3 covers 16 residues. Trimming at V came to 2 bases and at J to 1 base, leaving 8 bases not matched to a gene. Germline CDR1 and CDR2: GTSNPN and SVGIG (reference sequence). In nucleotides, the CDR3 is TGTGCCTGGAGTTCGGGACTAGCTAGGGGCCAAGAGACCCAGTACTTC. Translated: CAWSSGLARGQETQYF.

The chain combines TRBV5-1 with TRBJ1-2; 7 nucleotides agree with TRBD1. Germline-derived CDR1 and CDR2 are SGHRS and YFSETQ. This CDR3 region has 15 residues. Losses at the gene ends were 0 bases for V and 5 bases for J; bases not matched to a gene: 7. DNA for the CDR3: TGCGCCAGCAGCTTGGGTACAGGGGTAGGGTATGGCTACACCTTC. As protein: CASSLGTGVGYGYTF.

The chain recombines TRBV6-6 with TRBJ1-2; no reliable D call. The CDR3 runs 13 residues. Germline CDR1 and CDR2: MNHNY and SVGAGI (reference sequence). V lost 7 bases to trimming and J lost 5 bases, with 14 bases between them. As DNA, the CDR3 is TGTGCCAGCAATCCGGGAGGGCTGTATGGCTACACCTTC. Encoded protein: CASNPGGLYGYTF.

This chain connects TRBV30 to TRBJ2-2; possible D gene TRBD2, 6 bases. V was cut by 0 bases and J by 6 bases, with 11 bases left in between. Germline V lookup: CDR1 GTSNPN, CDR2 SVGIG (reference sequence). The CDR3 has 14 amino acids. CDR3 amino acids: CAWSVLAYAGELFF. In DNA, the CDR3 is TGTGCCTGGAGTGTACTAGCTTACGCCGGGGAGCTGTTTTTT.

The chain combines TRBV4-1 with TRBJ1-2, with TRBD1 as a possible D gene (5 bases). This CDR3 has 14 amino acids. With 3 bases removed from V and 7 bases from J, the gap between germline ends came to 15 bases. Germline V gene sequence: CDR1 MGHRA, CDR2 YSYEKL. CDR3 region: CASSHDSFYGGYTF. The DNA for the CDR3 is TGCGCCAGCAGCCATGACAGTTTTTATGGTGGCTACACCTTC.

As to this clone: Other DNA sequences in the same sample also yield this CDR3. This chain uses TRBV9 with TRBJ2-7; 12 bases match TRBD2. Trimming took 2 bases from V and 5 from J; bases not matched to a gene: 5. The germline V gene has CDR1 SGDLS and CDR2 YYNGEE. The CDR3 has 15 amino acids. CDR3 sequence reads: CASSVGLAGRDEQYF. In nucleotides, the CDR3 is TGTGCCAGCAGCGTCGGACTAGCGGGACGAGACGAGCAGTACTTC.